The source of this T cell receptor (beta chain) is a study of T cell changes during pregnancy in multiple sclerosis. Between the trimmed V and J ends, which lost 2 bases and 2 bases, there was a span of 15 bases. The CDR3 loop spans 16 amino acids. Germline V gene data show CDR1 as MNHEY and CDR2 as SVGAGI. The protocol was immunoSEQ multiplex PCR, while the TCRdb copy is restricted to in-frame clones and leaves out a portion. The data contain 50,000 to 70,000 clones, 91% of them seen just once; the ten biggest clones take up 1% to 1.5%. Sequenced material: peripheral blood, taken after pregnancy. The receptor was derived from a female donor in good health, enrolled as a control in a pregnancy study. V is TRBV6-5 and J is TRBJ1-1; maybe TRBD1 (6 bases). The DNA for the CDR3 is TGTGCCAGCAGTTACGGATCCGGGACAACAAACACTGAAGCTTTCTTT. This translates into CASSYGSGTTNTEAFF.